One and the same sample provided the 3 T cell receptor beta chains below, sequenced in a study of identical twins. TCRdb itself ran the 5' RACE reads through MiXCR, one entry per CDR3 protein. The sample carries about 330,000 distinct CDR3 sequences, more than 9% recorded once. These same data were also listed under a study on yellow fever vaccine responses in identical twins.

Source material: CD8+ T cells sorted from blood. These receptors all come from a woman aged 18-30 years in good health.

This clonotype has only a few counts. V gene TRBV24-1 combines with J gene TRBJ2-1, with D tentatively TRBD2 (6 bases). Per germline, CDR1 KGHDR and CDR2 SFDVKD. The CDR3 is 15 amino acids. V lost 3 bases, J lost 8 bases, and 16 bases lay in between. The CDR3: CATSDPLVERDEQFF. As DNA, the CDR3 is TGTGCCACCAGTGATCCCCTTGTGGAGCGGGATGAGCAGTTCTTC.

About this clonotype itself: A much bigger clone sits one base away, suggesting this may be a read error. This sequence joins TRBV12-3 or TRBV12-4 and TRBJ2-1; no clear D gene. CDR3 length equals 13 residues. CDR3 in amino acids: CASRELRYNEHFF. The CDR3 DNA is TGTGCCAGCAGAGAACTTAGATACAATGAGCATTTCTTC.

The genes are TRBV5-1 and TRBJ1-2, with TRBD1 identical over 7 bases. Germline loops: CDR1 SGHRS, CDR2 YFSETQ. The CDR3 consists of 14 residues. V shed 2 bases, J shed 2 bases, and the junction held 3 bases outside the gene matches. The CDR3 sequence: CASSFRQGNYGYTF. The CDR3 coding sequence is TGCGCCAGCAGCTTCCGACAGGGAAACTATGGCTACACCTTC.